This TCR beta chain derives from a study of T-cell reconstitution after alpha-beta-depleted transplantation in children. The library targeted TCRbeta and was prepared with unique molecular identifiers. TCRdb re-called the PCR reads through MiXCR, storing one row per CDR3 protein. The sample holds approximately 350,000 distinct CDR3 sequences; around 15% are singletons and the top ten take roughly two fifths. Ten or more counts support this clonotype. The CDR3 length is 11 residues. V dropped 2 bases and J dropped 4 bases, with 2 bases sitting between them. Germline assignment: CDR1 MDHEN and CDR2 SYDVKM.

This chain connects TRBV28 to TRBJ1-1, with D unclear. Source: PBMCs, mostly from graft donor cells, taken 360 days after TCRalphabeta/CD19-depleted stem cell transplant. The receptor comes from a male patient between 2 and 15 years old who had a stem cell transplant for acute lymphoblastic leukemia, so the T cells may come from the graft donor. As DNA, the CDR3 is TGTGCCAGCAGTTTAAGCACTGAAGCTTTCTTT. Encoded protein: CASSLSTEAFF. The variable domain in full, completed from reference TRBV28 and TRBJ1-1, reads DVKVTQSSRYLVKRTGEKVFLECVQDMDHENMFWYRQDPGLGLRLIYFSYDVKMKEKGDIPEGYSVSREKKERFSLILESASTNQTSMYLCASSLSTEAFFGQGTRLTVV.